The text below deals with one T cell receptor (beta chain). Clones were sequenced by immunoSEQ multiplex PCR, and TCRdb holds only the in-frame ones, with some missing. The sample holds fewer than 500,000 clones, approximately 87% seen once. The data originate from a study of blood T cell repertoires in COVID-19. The study drew participants aged about 18 to 89 years from around 24 US areas. Cohorts were determined from participant-reported clinical history. Per the germline V gene, CDR1 is GTSNPN and CDR2 is SVGIG (reference sequence). The junction had 7 bases not matched to a gene; V was cut back by 1 base and J by 6 bases. There are 14 residues in the CDR3.

V usage is TRBV30 and J usage is TRBJ1-1; 8 bases agree with TRBD1. The clonotype comes from a woman aged 25 to 45 with acute COVID-19. What was sequenced was PBMCs or T cells enriched from blood (not recorded which). CDR3 in amino acids: CAWSDRDRRPEAFF. The CDR3 region has the DNA TGTGCCTGGAGTGACCGGGACAGGAGGCCTGAAGCTTTCTTT.